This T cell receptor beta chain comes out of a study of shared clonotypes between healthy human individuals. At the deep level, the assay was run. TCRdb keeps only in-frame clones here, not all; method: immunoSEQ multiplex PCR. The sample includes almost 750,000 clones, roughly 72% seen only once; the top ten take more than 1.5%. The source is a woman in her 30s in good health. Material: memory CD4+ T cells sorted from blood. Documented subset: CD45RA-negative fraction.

CDR3 nucleotides: TGTGCCAGCAGTTTATTACCCCCACGGGCGGGCACTGAAGCTTTCTTT. This sequence encodes CASSLLPPRAGTEAFF. The rearrangement uses TRBV28 and TRBJ1-1; D uncertain. CDR3 length: 16 amino acids. Trimming left V 1 base short and J 4 bases short, with 16 bases between. The germline V gene encodes CDR1 MDHEN and CDR2 SYDVKM.